A single sample is the source of the 18 T cell receptor delta chains below, sequenced in a study of gamma-delta chains in newborns, infants, children. TCRdb re-analyzed the reads via CATT. The data show about 15,000 delta-chain clones, roughly 7% seen once. Material for sequencing was blood. The origin of the receptors is a child who was a newborn, infant or young child, either healthy, febrile or measles-vaccinated (not recorded which).

As regards this clone: One end of the junction fails to match germline, which may point to a read error. The chain uses TRDV2 and TRDJ3; TRDD3 aligns across 8 bases. This CDR3 has 19 amino acids. CDR1 is GEAIGNYY and CDR2 is EKD in the germline V gene. The CDR3 region is CACDTIGIRSSWGTRQMFF. For the CDR3, the DNA is TGTGCCTGTGACACCATCGGGATACGGAGCTCCTGGGGCACCCGACAGATGTTTTTC.

This clone occurred a few times. Relative to the germline gene, one junction end is altered; a read error may explain this. Other DNA sequences in the sample encode the same CDR3. This chain links TRDV2 with TRDJ3; 11 bases line up with TRDD3. Germline CDR1 and CDR2: GEAIGNYY and EKD. The CDR3 extends over 18 amino acids. The CDR3 here is CARDTVTGGYWDTRQMFF. The CDR3 DNA reads TGTGCCCGTGACACCGTAACTGGGGGATACTGGGACACCCGACAGATGTTTTTC.

This clone turned up a few times. A read error may explain this, as a much larger clone is one base away. Other DNA sequences within the sample encode an identical CDR3. V gene TRDV2 combines with J gene TRDJ3; the match to TRDD3 covers 8 bases. The CDR3 totals 20 residues. Germline CDR1 GEAIGNYY, CDR2 EKD. The J segment lost 0 bases and the V segment lost 3 bases, leaving 12 bases of the junction unmatched. CDR3 residues: CACDPVLGDSSSWDTRQMFF. CDR3 sequence (DNA): TGTGCCTGTGACCCTGTATTGGGGGATTCTAGCTCCTGGGACACCCGACAGATGTTTTTC.

This clone was observed at least ten times. A much larger clone differs by one base, so this may be a read error. Within the sample, other DNA sequences also encode this same CDR3. The CDR3 region is CACDATGGSWDTRQMFF. In DNA form, the CDR3 reads TGTGCCTGTGACGCTACTGGGGGATCCTGGGACACCCGACAGATGTTTTTC. The V and J genes are TRDV2 and TRDJ3; 9 nucleotides line up with TRDD3. V trimming: 3 bases; J trimming: 1 base; junction bases outside the gene matches: 3. Looked up from germline, CDR1 is GEAIGNYY and CDR2 is EKD. CDR3 length: 17 amino acids.

The rearrangement links TRDV2 to TRDJ3; 9 nucleotides match TRDD3. Germline V gene lookup returns CDR1 GEAIGNYY and CDR2 EKD. The CDR3 contains 19 residues. With V trimmed by 1 base and J by 0 bases, 6 bases remained unmatched. The CDR3 region is CACDTLDWGSSWDTRQMFF. The CDR3, as DNA: TGTGCCTGTGACACATTGGACTGGGGGAGCTCCTGGGACACCCGACAGATGTTTTTC.

The chain recombines TRDV2 with TRDJ3, with 8 bases that match TRDD3. CDR1 is GEAIGNYY and CDR2 is EKD in the germline V gene. This CDR3 has 18 amino acids. Trimming cost V 2 bases and J 0 bases; bases outside gene matches: 5. CDR3 amino acids: CACDNLGDGSWDTRQMFF. CDR3 DNA: TGTGCCTGTGACAATTTGGGGGATGGCTCCTGGGACACCCGACAGATGTTTTTC.

J is TRDJ2 and V is TRDV2; D uncertain. CDR1 and CDR2 from the germline V gene are GEAIGNYY and EKD. Trimming cost V 3 bases and J 0 bases, with 13 bases left between them. This CDR3 spans 16 amino acids. Here the CDR3 DNA reads TGTGCCTGTGACTCCCTGAGGAGAGCTTTGACAGCACAACTCTTCTTT. Translating it yields CACDSLRRALTAQLFF.

On this clone: TCRdb's listed protein matches a much larger clone and diverges from this DNA's translation at residue 12, likely through a read error; the protein shown comes from the DNA. CDR3 sequence reads: CACDVLGDSWDARQMFF. The CDR3 region has the DNA TGTGCCTGTGACGTACTGGGGGACTCCTGGGACGCCCGACAGATGTTTTTC. This chain uses TRDV2 with TRDJ3, with TRDD3 matching 9 bases. This CDR3 contains 17 residues. From germline, CDR1 is GEAIGNYY and CDR2 EKD.

About this clone itself: Other DNA sequences in this specimen translate into the identical CDR3. The CDR3 DNA sequence: TGTGCCTGTGACACAGTGGGTGATACAGCTTTGACAGCACAACTCTTCTTT. Encoded protein: CACDTVGDTALTAQLFF. The chain uses TRDV2 and TRDJ2, with D possibly matching TRDD3 (5 bases). Trimming pared 1 base from V and 0 bases from J, leaving 14 bases between. The length of the CDR3 is 17 residues. Germline CDR1 GEAIGNYY, CDR2 EKD.

In regard to this clone: Mismatch with germline at one junction end may stem from a read error. The chain links TRDV2 to TRDJ3; 12 nucleotides match TRDD3. The germline V gene has CDR1 GEAIGNYY and CDR2 EKD. This CDR3 comprises 23 residues. This CDR3 reads CACATHPYWGIPAGSWDTRQMFF. The CDR3 region has the DNA TGTGCCTGTGCCACCCACCCGTACTGGGGGATACCAGCGGGCTCCTGGGACACCCGACAGATGTTTTTC.

By proportion, this clone is medium-sized. With only one base between it and a far larger clone, this is likely a read error. The chain uses TRDV2 and TRDJ2; possible D gene TRDD3, 6 bases. Trimming left V 0 bases short and J 3 bases short, with 7 bases between. The CDR3 runs to 14 residues. Germline V gives CDR1 GEAIGNYY, CDR2 EKD. The CDR3, as DNA: TGTGCCTGTGACACCCGGGGGATGACAGCACAACTCTTCTTT. Protein sequence: CACDTRGMTAQLFF.

The chain links TRDV2 to TRDJ3, with D uncertain. Trimming removed 0 bases at V and 3 bases at J, with 14 bases between. The CDR3 spans 18 residues. The germline V gene encodes CDR1 GEAIGNYY and CDR2 EKD. CDR3 nucleotide sequence: TGTGCCTGTGACACCGTGCGACGCTCAGGCTGGGACACCCGACAGATGTTTTTC. Translating it yields CACDTVRRSGWDTRQMFF.

In the case of this clone: Other DNA sequences in the sample encode the same CDR3. The chain recombines TRDV2 with TRDJ3, with D maybe TRDD3 (5 bases). The V gene's germline CDR1 is GEAIGNYY and CDR2 EKD. Trimming removed 0 bases from V and 0 bases from J, with 11 bases in between. The CDR3 extends over 18 amino acids. The chain's CDR3 is CACDTVLASSWDTRQMFF. Here the CDR3 DNA reads TGTGCCTGTGACACCGTACTGGCGAGCTCCTGGGACACCCGACAGATGTTTTTC.

This clone was observed a few times. This chain connects TRDV2 to TRDJ1, with 7 bases aligning to TRDD3. The V and J ends lost 1 base and 2 bases, in that order; junction bases with no gene match: 9. CDR3 length: 16 amino acids. Germline CDR1 is GEAIGNYY and CDR2 is EKD. The CDR3 loop reads CACDTLGATLTDKLIF. The CDR3 nucleotides read TGTGCCTGTGACACTCTGGGGGCTACGCTGACCGATAAACTCATCTTT.

The V call is TRDV3, the J call TRDJ1; 8 nucleotides align to TRDD3. Looked up from germline, CDR1 is TVYSNPD and CDR2 is GDNSRS (reference sequence). Unmatched junction bases numbered 8, after V lost 2 bases and J lost 0 bases. This CDR3 comprises 15 residues. The CDR3 protein is CAFSLLGVYTDKLIF. The CDR3 DNA sequence: TGTGCCTTTTCCCTACTGGGGGTCTACACCGATAAACTCATCTTT.

V and J are TRDV2 and TRDJ3, with no clear D. The V and J ends lost 3 bases and 0 bases respectively, with 20 bases between them. The CDR3 totals 20 residues. Germline V lookup: CDR1 GEAIGNYY, CDR2 EKD. The CDR3 is CACDSVKAVLSSWDTRQMFF. CDR3 coding DNA: TGTGCCTGTGACTCCGTTAAAGCGGTACTGAGCTCCTGGGACACCCGACAGATGTTTTTC.

This clone has more than one count but fewer than ten. A read error may be the cause here, since a much bigger clone is one base away. The same CDR3 arises from other DNA sequences in this sample as well. The chain employs TRDV2 and TRDJ1; 7 bases map to TRDD3. In germline, CDR1 is GEAIGNYY, CDR2 EKD. CDR3 length: 14 amino acids. The CDR3: CACDTLGITDKLIF. CDR3 nucleotides: TGTGCCTGTGACACACTGGGGATTACCGATAAACTTATCTTT.

Of note for this clone: Other DNA sequences of this sample code for an identical CDR3. The chain carries TRDV2 and TRDJ3, with D tentatively TRDD3 (5 bases). Germline lookup yields CDR1 GEAIGNYY and CDR2 EKD. V lost 0 bases and J 0 bases, leaving 17 bases between the germline ends. The CDR3 covers 20 residues. CDR3 residues: CACDTVSGGSSSWDTRQMFF. For the CDR3, the DNA is TGTGCCTGTGACACCGTTTCAGGGGGCTCCAGCTCCTGGGACACCCGACAGATGTTTTTC.